The subject of this entry is one T cell receptor (beta chain). The antigen this receptor binds is unknown. Each CD8+ T cell subset was flow-sorted in triplicate, and some 310,000 cells per subset were placed directly into RLT lysis buffer. To keep memory contaminants out, a stringent definition of naive CD8+ T cells was applied: CD45RO-CCR7+CD27+CD95-. Using standard density gradient centrifugation, peripheral blood mononuclear cells were isolated from buffy coats. A FACSAria III was used to flow-sort naive CXCR3-negative and CXCR3-positive CD8+ T cells. Total RNA was extracted from sorted cells using an RNeasy Mini Kit. The sample comes from a study of CXCR3-negative and CXCR3-positive naive CD8 T cells (dated by TCRdb to about 2019). Background on the whole study: In total, some 130 million TRB reads were obtained, corresponding to roughly 1.5 +/- 0.3 million reads per library. Diversity and physicochemical repertoire analyses covered over 10 donors pooled from two independent experiments. For the TRBV-TRBJ cluster analysis, the naive subsets came from roughly 5 donors, while the memory cells came from 3 donors.

Study-wide conclusions, independent of this receptor: Naive CXCR3-negative and CXCR3-positive cells from the same donor showed similar TRBV-TRBJ usage, whereas memory cells showed distinct patterns. TRB CDR3s from CXCR3-positive naive cells showed higher hydrophobicity (lower Kidera factor 4), lower energy, and higher strength and volume indices than CXCR3-negative naive cells. Both naive subsets had comparably high repertoire diversity, while memory CD8+ T cells had much lower repertoire diversity. Because CXCR3 expression was partially decreased after cryopreservation, freshly isolated PBMCs were used for most assays. Because surface CD5, which is linked to self-reactivity in mice, was comparable between the naive subsets, TCR interaction strength was also inferred from the physicochemical properties of TRB CDR3s.

The sequencing machine was a NextSeq 550. The Human TCR Profiling Kit (MiLaboratory) was used to make UMI-labeled 5' RACE TRB cDNA libraries. cDNA synthesis used the entire amount of extracted RNA, and PCR amplification then used the entire amount of cDNA produced. The libraries were made side by side, with each library going through the same number of PCR cycles. The published analysis was carried out like this. With a requirement of at least two reads per UMI, MIGEC and MiXCR extracted about 50,000 +/- 10,000 unique UMI-labeled TRB cDNA molecules per library. An average of approximately 40,000 +/- 10,000 functional in-frame TRB CDR3 nucleotide clonotypes without stop codons was found per library. Diversity metrics, including normalized Shannon-Wiener and Chao1, were computed in VDJtools after downsampling to 5000 UMI-labeled TRB molecules per sample. VDJtools was used to calculate clonotype-size-weighted physicochemical properties of the central five CDR3 residues, namely interaction energy, strength, volume and Kidera factor 4. The reads went through TCRdb reprocessing, and each CDR3 protein sequence gets one entry with no DNA. V and J calls and clone size were set by TCRdb, not the authors. The data table for this sample lists roughly 130,000 distinct CDR3 sequences. The leading ten clones occupy about 0.61% of the sample.

Sequencing was performed on naive CXCR3+ CD8+ T cells from blood. The meaning of the sample's cell subset or site label: CD45RO-CCR7+CD27+CD95- naive CD8+ T cells expressing CXCR3 (TNR3+). The sequence was obtained from a human donor in good health. Some clones in this sample may be carry-over from other donors' samples.

The CDR3 here reads CASSQVLALEGYEQYF. The V gene is TRBV4-1 and the J gene is TRBJ2-7; as DNA is missing, the TRBD2 call by TCRdb cannot be tested. Via the germline V gene, CDR1 is MGHRA and CDR2 YSYEKL. CDR3 length: 16 amino acids, cysteine to phenylalanine. No DNA sequence was recorded.